These T cell receptor beta chains were read from a single sample in a study of cytomegalovirus exposure and HLA in healthy donors. The data were produced by immunoSEQ multiplex PCR, yet TCRdb's version contains in-frame clones alone and is incomplete. Here the sample spans 90,000 to 120,000 clones, roughly 70% being singletons. The material sequenced was PBMCs. These receptors were obtained from a man aged 35 to 55 in good health and CMV-seropositive. Each CDR3 is given with its conserved first and last residue. A D gene is named only where the DNA matches it firmly. The size of a clone is reported for some rows only, either as once, few or many, or as a class for expanded clones.

size: few
J: TRBJ1-2
D: NA
V: TRBV19
length: 12
CDR3: CASSIGQNGYTF
DNA: TGTGCCAGTAGTATAGGACAGAATGGCTACACCTTC

size: NA
J: TRBJ2-7
D: TRBD2
V: TRBV7-8
length: 14
CDR3: CASSLKTSGYEQYF
DNA: TGTGCCAGCAGCTTAAAGACTAGCGGTTACGAGCAGTACTTC

size: few
J: TRBJ2-7
D: NA
V: TRBV29-1
length: 12
CDR3: CTPGLKRYEQYF
DNA: TGCACCCCGGGACTCAAAAGATACGAGCAGTACTTC

size: NA
J: TRBJ1-2
D: NA
V: TRBV9
length: 16
CDR3: CASSVAFSGQIYGYTF
DNA: TGTGCCAGCAGCGTAGCCTTTTCCGGACAGATCTATGGCTACACCTTC

size: NA
J: TRBJ1-1
D: TRBD1
V: TRBV2
length: 12
CDR3: CASSGQGGEAFF
DNA: TGTGCCAGCAGTGGACAGGGAGGTGAAGCTTTCTTT

size: NA
J: TRBJ1-4
D: NA
V: TRBV28
length: 14
CDR3: CASSFTSLEEKLFF
DNA: TGTGCCAGCAGTTTTACTAGCCTCGAAGAAAAACTGTTTTTT

size: few
J: TRBJ2-7
D: TRBD2
V: TRBV10-3
length: 14
CDR3: CAISGTSGRHEQYF
DNA: TGTGCCATCAGTGGCACTAGCGGGAGACACGAGCAGTACTTC

size: many
J: TRBJ2-7
D: TRBD2
V: TRBV19
length: 14
CDR3: CASSLVAGGYEQYF
DNA: TGTGCCAGTAGTCTGGTAGCGGGAGGGTACGAGCAGTACTTC

size: NA
J: TRBJ1-3
D: NA
V: TRBV15
length: 15
CDR3: CATRGGGESGNTIYF
DNA: TGTGCCACCCGCGGTGGAGGGGAATCTGGAAACACCATATATTTT

size: NA
J: TRBJ2-5
D: TRBD2
V: TRBV4-1
length: 12
CDR3: CASSRSGGPQYF
DNA: TGCGCCAGCAGCCGGAGCGGGGGTCCCCAGTACTTC

size: NA
J: TRBJ2-7
D: TRBD1
V: TRBV9
length: 13
CDR3: CASSPGQGGEQYF
DNA: TGTGCCAGCAGCCCCGGACAGGGGGGCGAGCAGTACTTC

size: NA
J: TRBJ1-4
D: TRBD1
V: TRBV14
length: 13
CDR3: CASSGQGDEKLFF
DNA: TGTGCCAGCAGCGGACAGGGAGATGAAAAACTGTTTTTT

size: NA
J: TRBJ1-1
D: NA
V: TRBV6-6
length: 15
CDR3: CASSYHNEGEGYGFF
DNA: TGTGCCAGCAGTTACCATAATGAGGGGGAAGGTTACGGTTTCTTT

size: NA
J: TRBJ2-1
D: TRBD2
V: TRBV6-4
length: 15
CDR3: CASSEGSGRRHEQFF
DNA: TGTGCCAGCAGTGAAGGGAGCGGGAGGAGGCATGAGCAGTTCTTC

size: NA
J: TRBJ2-2
D: NA
V: TRBV9
length: 14
CDR3: CASSNSFGTGELFF
DNA: TGTGCCAGCAGCAACTCCTTCGGGACCGGGGAGCTGTTTTTT

size: NA
J: TRBJ2-3
D: NA
V: TRBV7-2
length: 14
CDR3: CASSLAALTDTQYF
DNA: TGTGCCAGCAGCTTAGCTGCACTCACAGATACGCAGTATTTT

size: NA
J: TRBJ2-5
D: NA
V: TRBV2
length: 14
CDR3: CASSFGRVEETQYF
DNA: TGTGCCAGCAGTTTCGGTCGAGTGGAGGAGACCCAGTACTTC

size: NA
J: TRBJ2-1
D: TRBD2
V: TRBV5-8
length: 15
CDR3: CASSLESSGAELGFF
DNA: TGTGCCAGCAGCTTGGAATCTAGCGGGGCCGAATTGGGGTTCTTC

size: NA
J: TRBJ2-4
D: NA
V: TRBV28
length: 14
CDR3: CASSRELGADIQYF
DNA: TGTGCCAGCAGTCGTGAGCTCGGTGCGGACATTCAGTACTTC

size: NA
J: TRBJ1-1
D: NA
V: TRBV5-5
length: 15
CDR3: CASSLGPTENTEAFF
DNA: TGTGCCAGCAGCTTGGGACCAACAGAAAACACTGAAGCTTTCTTT

size: NA
J: TRBJ2-1
D: TRBD1
V: TRBV5-1
length: 16
CDR3: CASSFLSQGARNEQFF
DNA: TGCGCCAGCAGCTTCCTTTCTCAGGGGGCGCGTAATGAGCAGTTCTTC

size: NA
J: TRBJ2-6
D: TRBD2
V: TRBV29-1
length: 13
CDR3: CSGRETGANVLTF
DNA: TGCAGCGGGCGGGAGACTGGGGCCAACGTCCTGACTTTC

size: NA
J: TRBJ1-4
D: TRBD1
V: TRBV7-9
length: 15
CDR3: CASSLQQGTNEKLFF
DNA: TGTGCCAGCAGCCTCCAACAGGGGACTAATGAAAAACTGTTTTTT

size: NA
J: TRBJ2-3
D: TRBD2
V: TRBV7-3
length: 18
CDR3: CASSQVAGGPPVTDTQYF
DNA: TGTGCCAGCAGCCAAGTAGCGGGAGGGCCCCCGGTCACAGATACGCAGTATTTT